Following are 27 T cell receptor beta chains from one sample sequenced in a study of T cells in Graves' hyperthyroidism and ophthalmopathy. Researchers amplified the TCR beta CDR3 regions from RNA transcripts. The TCR CDR3 was amplified in a first-round RT-PCR using the HTBI primer set. Using its own MiXCR run on the multiplex PCR reads, TCRdb lists one record per CDR3 protein. This sample has around 340,000 distinct CDR3 sequences; around 20% occur once, and the top ten carry about 50%. Specimen: blood. The receptors stem from a woman in her forties or fifties with Graves' hyperthyroidism.

A remark on this clonotype: Given a much more abundant clone one base away, this may be a read error. This rearrangement joins TRBV20-1 to TRBJ2-7; D possibly corresponds to TRBD1 (6 bases). The CDR3 extends over 13 amino acids. Trimming cost V 8 bases and J 1 base, with 15 bases left between them. Germline lookup yields CDR1 DFQATT and CDR2 SNEGSKA (reference sequence). For the CDR3, the DNA is TGCAGTCAGACCCAGGGGTATTCCTACGAGCAGTACTTC. It yields the protein CSQTQGYSYEQYF.

The table lists this clonotype with many counts. Here the CDR3 DNA reads TGCAGTGCTAGAGACCCGGACAGGATTAACAATGAGCAGTTCTTC. It specifies CSARDPDRINNEQFF. V usage is TRBV20-1 and J usage is TRBJ2-1, with 7 bases matching TRBD1. J gave up 5 bases and V 0 bases, and 7 bases lay outside the gene matches. CDR3 length equals 15 residues. CDR1 is DFQATT, CDR2 SNEGSKA, per germline (reference sequence).

This clonotype was seen repeatedly, ten times or more. This chain links TRBV13 with TRBJ1-4; TRBD1 might be the D (5 bases). The CDR3 covers 15 residues. Germline V gene data show CDR1 as PRHDT and CDR2 as FYEKMQ (reference sequence). V was pared by 0 bases and J by 8 bases, with 13 bases between. CDR3 nucleotides: TGTGCCAGCAGCTTAGGCCCGTCGGGGCAGGAAAAACTGTTTTTT. Amino acid sequence: CASSLGPSGQEKLFF.

This clonotype occurred many times. The chain links TRBV6-1 to TRBJ2-1; D tentatively reads TRBD1 or TRBD2 (5 bases each). Per germline, CDR1 MNHNS and CDR2 SASEGT. V was pared by 10 bases and J by 5 bases, with 21 bases between. The CDR3 length is 15 residues. CDR3 nucleotide sequence: TGTGCCACCAGGAACTACGCCGAGGGGCACAATGAGCAGTTCTTC. Amino acids: CATRNYAEGHNEQFF.

The genes are TRBV7-2 and TRBJ2-1, with 10 bases aligning to TRBD2. The CDR3 contains 16 residues. The ends lost 1 base at V and 3 bases at J; junction bases unmatched: 3. Germline V gives CDR1 SGHTA, CDR2 FQGNSA. The CDR3 spells CASSLVGTSDYNEQFF. The DNA for the CDR3 is TGTGCCAGCAGCTTAGTAGGGACTAGCGACTACAATGAGCAGTTCTTC.

The chain employs TRBV19 and TRBJ1-2, with D unclear. CDR1 is LNHDA and CDR2 is SQIVND in the germline V gene (reference sequence). The V gene lost 6 bases and the J gene lost 4 bases, with 12 bases spanning the gap. CDR3 length: 13 amino acids. The CDR3 coding sequence is TGTGCCAGTAGGACTAACGACCGCTATGGCTACACCTTC. Its translation is CASRTNDRYGYTF. The variable domain in full, with the rest retrieved from reference TRBV19 and TRBJ1-2, is DGGITQSPKYLFRKEGQNVTLSCEQNLNHDAMYWYRQDPGQGLRLIYYSQIVNDFQKGDIAEGYSVSREKKESFPLTVTSAQKNPTAFYLCASRTNDRYGYTFGSGTRLTVV.

This clonotype was observed many times. The rearrangement links TRBV18 to TRBJ2-7; D is unclear. Germline V gene sequence: CDR1 KGHSH, CDR2 LQKENI. The CDR3 runs to 15 residues. The ends were cut back, 3 bases at V and 2 bases at J, with 14 bases in the middle. The CDR3, as DNA: TGTGCCAGCTCACCTTTGATTCCGGGTGCCTACGAGCAGTACTTC. Encoded protein: CASSPLIPGAYEQYF.

This clonotype was found many times. V gene TRBV12-3 or TRBV12-4 combines with J gene TRBJ2-3; 13 positions match TRBD2. V lost 6 bases and J lost 0; bases outside the gene matches: 12. This CDR3 has 19 amino acids. CDR3: CASRYSGLAGVLSTDTQYF. The CDR3 nucleotides read TGTGCCAGCAGATACAGCGGACTAGCGGGAGTTCTAAGCACAGATACGCAGTATTTT.

This clonotype was found many times. The rearrangement uses TRBV30 and TRBJ1-2; the D is unclear. V lost 3 bases and J 2 bases, leaving 10 bases between the germline ends. Germline CDR1 GTSNPN, CDR2 SVGIG (reference sequence). The CDR3 sequence is 13 residues long. The CDR3 sequence is CAWRPGENYGYTF. CDR3 coding DNA: TGTGCCTGGAGGCCCGGAGAGAACTATGGCTACACCTTC.

This clonotype was detected a few times. The V and J genes are TRBV6-1 and TRBJ1-5; D gene uncertain. In germline, CDR1 is MNHNS, CDR2 SASEGT. CDR3 length: 14 amino acids. The V end was cut by 4 bases, the J end by 3 bases, with 10 bases between. This chain's CDR3 is CASSGRADNQPQHF. The CDR3, as DNA: TGTGCCAGCAGTGGCCGGGCAGACAATCAGCCCCAGCATTTT.

This clonotype was found many times. The chain uses TRBV18 and TRBJ2-5; D might be TRBD1 or TRBD2, each matching 5 bases. The CDR3 sequence is 14 residues long. CDR1 and CDR2 from the germline V gene are KGHSH and LQKENI. Trimming removed 3 bases from V and 4 bases from J, with 12 bases in between. DNA for the CDR3: TGTGCCAGCTCACCTACAGGAGGTGGAGAGACCCAGTACTTC. The encoded protein is CASSPTGGGETQYF.

The J gene is TRBJ1-4, the V gene TRBV12-3 or TRBV12-4, with TRBD1 matching 8 bases. The CDR3 runs to 12 residues. The ends lost 6 bases at V and 11 bases at J; junction bases unmatched: 5. CDR3 region: CASSGQGGKLFF. CDR3 coding DNA: TGTGCCAGCAGCGGACAGGGAGGCAAACTGTTTTTT.

This clonotype was seen a few times. The V call is TRBV5-1, the J call TRBJ2-2; D may match TRBD1 or TRBD2 (5 bases each). This CDR3 is 16 amino acids long. V gave up 2 bases and J gave up 0 bases, with 11 bases separating them. The germline V gene has CDR1 SGHRS and CDR2 YFSETQ. In nucleotides, the CDR3 is TGCGCCAGCAGCTTTCACGGGACCGCGAACACCGGGGAGCTGTTTTTT. It translates to CASSFHGTANTGELFF.

In DNA form, the CDR3 reads TGTGCCAGCACCCGGGGGTTCGACACTGAAGCTTTCTTT. Protein product: CASTRGFDTEAFF. The chain links TRBV11-3 to TRBJ1-1; a possible D gene is TRBD1 (5 bases). This CDR3 region has 13 residues. Germline V gene data show CDR1 as SGHNT and CDR2 as YENEEA. Trimming took off 7 bases at V and 3 bases at J, with 12 bases between the two ends.

V gene TRBV24-1 combines with J gene TRBJ1-2; D perhaps matches TRBD1 (5 bases). Germline V gene data show CDR1 as KGHDR and CDR2 as SFDVKD. Trimming cost V 0 bases and J 5 bases, with 12 bases left between them. The CDR3 runs 15 residues. DNA for the CDR3: TGTGCCACCAGTGATTTGCCCACAGGCCCTTATGGCTACACCTTC. It is translated as CATSDLPTGPYGYTF.

This clonotype occurred many times. The chain combines TRBV11-2 with TRBJ2-5; D is uncertain. From germline, CDR1 is SGHAT and CDR2 FQNNGV. V lost 3 bases to trimming and J lost 5 bases, with 13 bases between them. The CDR3 is 14 amino acids. DNA for the CDR3: TGTGCCAGCAGCTTGACCGGTTCTCAGGAGACCCAGTACTTC. Protein sequence: CASSLTGSQETQYF.

V usage is TRBV7-6 and J usage is TRBJ1-1; 7 nucleotides line up with TRBD1. The CDR3 is made up of 14 amino acids. Per germline, CDR1 SGHVS and CDR2 FNYEAQ. The trim removed 1 base at V and 4 bases at J, leaving 3 bases unmatched. The CDR3 spells CASSLGAGGTEAFF. The CDR3 nucleotides are TGTGCCAGCAGCTTAGGGGCAGGGGGCACTGAAGCTTTCTTT.

Ten or more counts support this clonotype. This sequence joins TRBV7-9 and TRBJ2-2, with 9 bases lining up with TRBD2. This CDR3 has 19 residues. Germline assignment: CDR1 SEHNR and CDR2 FQNEAQ (reference sequence). V trimming: 3 bases; J trimming: 4 bases; junction bases outside the gene matches: 15. CDR3 residues: CASSLGVARGGPITGELFF. In nucleotides, the CDR3 is TGTGCCAGCAGCTTGGGGGTCGCGCGGGGGGGCCCGATCACCGGGGAGCTGTTTTTT. The full variable domain, with the rest looked up from reference TRBV7-9 and TRBJ2-2, is DTGVSQNPRHKITKRGQNVTFRCDPISEHNRLYWYRQTLGQGPEFLTYFQNEAQLEKSRLLSDRFSAERPKGSFSTLEIQRTEQGDSAMYLCASSLGVARGGPITGELFFGEGSRLTVL.

This clonotype has only a few counts. The gene calls are TRBV24-1 and TRBJ1-2; D not resolved. The V and J ends lost 3 bases and 8 bases respectively, with 12 bases between them. CDR1 is KGHDR and CDR2 is SFDVKD in the germline V gene. The CDR3 extends over 13 amino acids. CDR3 region: CATSDQKTGGYTF. Written as DNA, the CDR3 is TGTGCCACCAGTGATCAAAAGACGGGAGGCTACACCTTC.

This clonotype was counted many times. The chain combines TRBV6-1 with TRBJ2-7; D possibly uses TRBD1 or TRBD2 (5 bases each). This CDR3 is 12 amino acids long. The germline V gene has CDR1 MNHNS and CDR2 SASEGT. V was clipped by 5 bases and J by 2 bases, with 7 bases between them. The CDR3: CASSRGAYEQYF. The CDR3 nucleotides read TGTGCCAGCAGTAGGGGAGCCTACGAGCAGTACTTC.

This clonotype is a singleton in its sample. CDR3 loop: CASSILAGGDNEQFF. The CDR3 DNA reads TGTGCCAGCAGCATACTAGCGGGAGGTGACAATGAGCAGTTCTTC. The rearrangement uses TRBV13 and TRBJ2-1; 12 bases fit TRBD2. J was trimmed by 5 bases and V by 5 bases; bases with no gene match: 4. CDR1 and CDR2 (germline): PRHDT, FYEKMQ (reference sequence). The CDR3 extends over 15 amino acids.

This clonotype was counted many times. V is TRBV3-1 and J is TRBJ2-1, with 10 bases that match TRBD2. The CDR3 is 14 amino acids. Germline V CDR1 and CDR2: LGHDT, YNNKEL (reference sequence). Trimming at V came to 4 bases and at J to 9 bases, leaving 6 bases not matched to a gene. Here the CDR3 reads CASSRAGGPGEQFF. CDR3 sequence (DNA): TGTGCCAGCAGCCGAGCGGGAGGGCCCGGTGAGCAGTTCTTC.

This clonotype has at least ten counts. This chain uses TRBV2 with TRBJ2-6; D possibly corresponds to TRBD2 (6 bases). The V end lost 4 bases, the J end lost 2 bases, and 9 bases lay between the germline ends. CDR1 SNHLY and CDR2 FYNNEI come from the germline V gene. This CDR3 comprises 15 residues. CDR3 sequence: CASSVGEAGANVLTF. CDR3 nucleotide sequence: TGTGCCAGCAGTGTAGGGGAGGCTGGGGCCAACGTCCTGACTTTC.

This chain links TRBV19 with TRBJ1-5, with 7 bases lining up with TRBD1. Germline CDR1 LNHDA, CDR2 SQIVND (reference sequence). With V trimmed by 7 bases and J by 4 bases, 7 bases remained unmatched. CDR3 length equals 14 residues. The CDR3 loop reads CASIKTGSNQPQHF. The CDR3 DNA reads as TGTGCCAGTATTAAGACAGGGTCAAATCAGCCCCAGCATTTT.

This clonotype has a handful of counts. The chain has TRBV5-1 and TRBJ2-7, with 7 positions matching TRBD2. V dropped 1 base and J dropped 2; count of bases not matched to a gene: 3. Per the germline V gene, CDR1 is SGHRS and CDR2 is YFSETQ. The CDR3 has 14 amino acids. CDR3: CASSLNAGAYEQYF. CDR3 sequence (DNA): TGCGCCAGCAGCTTGAATGCGGGAGCCTACGAGCAGTACTTC. Full variable domain (remainder filled in from reference TRBV5-1 and TRBJ2-7): KAGVTQTPRYLIKTRGQQVTLSCSPISGHRSVSWYQQTPGQGLQFLFEYFSETQRNKGNFPGRFSGRQFSNSRSEMNVSTLELGDSALYLCASSLNAGAYEQYFGPGTRLTVT.

This clonotype appeared a few times. The V and J genes are TRBV5-1 and TRBJ2-4; D is possibly TRBD1 (5 bases). Germline V gene data show CDR1 as SGHRS and CDR2 as YFSETQ. Trimming cost V 0 bases and J 7 bases, with 8 bases left between them. The CDR3 length is 13 residues. The CDR3 region has the DNA TGCGCCAGCAGCTTGGGCGCAGGGAACATTCAGTACTTC. It yields the protein CASSLGAGNIQYF.

This clonotype occurred a few times. This rearrangement joins TRBV29-1 to TRBJ2-7, with a possible D match to TRBD1 (6 bases). The V gene's germline CDR1 is SQVTM and CDR2 ANQGSEA. The CDR3 sequence is 12 residues long. V lost 2 bases and J lost 4, with 9 bases in between. The CDR3 sequence: CSVESGQYEQYF. The CDR3 coding sequence is TGCAGCGTTGAATCAGGACAGTACGAGCAGTACTTC.